Listed below are T cell receptor beta chains from one sample, sequenced in a study of T cells in Graves' hyperthyroidism and ophthalmopathy. MiXCR, applied by TCRdb to the multiplex PCR reads, yields one record per CDR3 protein. The table has some 650,000 distinct CDR3 sequences, about 16% seen once. The sequenced material came from blood. The receptors stem from a woman aged 40 to 50 with Graves' ophthalmopathy. Both conserved end residues are part of each CDR3. Fields, in order: clone size, J gene, V gene, D gene, CDR3 protein, CDR3 DNA. A D gene is named only where the DNA matches it firmly. Only some rows state a clone size, as once, few, many or a class for expanded clones.

- TRBJ1-3 TRBV6-1 - CASTSSGNTIYF TGTGCCAGCACCAGTTCTGGAAACACCATATATTTT
few TRBJ1-4 TRBV6-1 - CASRGGLSNEKLFF TGTGCCAGCAGGGGGGGACTGAGTAATGAAAAACTGTTTTTT
few TRBJ1-1 TRBV10-2 - CASSAYKGLNTEAFF TGCGCCAGCAGTGCCTATAAGGGGTTGAACACTGAAGCTTTCTTT
many TRBJ1-1 TRBV11-2 - CASSLDGFGRDYTEAFF TGTGCCAGCAGCTTAGACGGTTTCGGCAGGGACTACACTGAAGCTTTCTTT
- TRBJ2-2 TRBV6-4 - CASSDSWTTFTGELFF TGTGCCAGCAGTGACTCGTGGACTACATTCACCGGGGAGCTGTTTTTT
- TRBJ2-5 TRBV30 - CAWTKGFAVGETQYF TGTGCCTGGACCAAGGGGTTCGCAGTGGGGGAGACCCAGTACTTC
many TRBJ2-1 TRBV28 TRBD2 CASSYSGNYNEQFF TGTGCCAGCAGTTATAGCGGGAACTACAATGAGCAGTTCTTC
- TRBJ2-7 TRBV4-1 - CASSQGQRPGTYEQYF TGCGCCAGCAGCCAAGGACAGAGACCTGGGACCTACGAGCAGTACTTC
many TRBJ1-1 TRBV25-1 - CASRTTRGEVRWNTEAFF TGTGCCAGCAGAACCACCCGGGGGGAGGTGAGATGGAACACTGAAGCTTTCTTT
- TRBJ2-3 TRBV7-3 TRBD1 CASSLHGQGVTDTQYF TGTGCCAGCAGCTTACATGGACAGGGGGTCACAGATACGCAGTATTTT
- TRBJ2-5 TRBV10-3 - CAISESNLNSQETQYF TGTGCCATCAGTGAGTCGAATCTGAATTCCCAAGAGACCCAATACTTC
few TRBJ1-2 TRBV6-1 - CASSEAGRVRGYTF TGTGCCAGCAGTGAAGCGGGCAGGGTCAGAGGCTACACCTTC
few TRBJ2-5 TRBV19 TRBD2 CASSIPSGNQETQYF TGTGCCAGTAGTATTCCTAGCGGGAACCAAGAGACCCAGTACTTC